This passage covers 18 T cell receptor beta chains from one sample sequenced in a study of a mutant IDH1 vaccine in newly diagnosed glioma. Which antigens these TCRs recognize remains unknown. Some clones are missing from TCRdb's copy, which holds only in-frame ones; the method was immunoSEQ multiplex PCR. Of approximately 84,000 clones in the sample, more than 80% are singletons; the top ten hold more than 5%. The time point denotes: week 47, end of study. Vaccine doses each comprised 300 ug of mutant IDH1 20-mer peptide, with topical imiquimod. This sample comprised PBMCs, obtained from a glioma patient whose treatment included an IDH1 peptide vaccine. The receptors originated from a man between 40 and 49 years old with glioma.

The chain has TRBV6-1 and TRBJ2-5, with a weak D call TRBD1 (5 bases). CDR1 MNHNS and CDR2 SASEGT come from the germline V gene. Trimming stripped 5 bases from V and 4 bases from J, with 17 bases between. CDR3 size: 15 residues. Written as DNA, the CDR3 is TGTGCCAGCAGTTCAAACCCCAGGGTTCGAGAGACCCAGTACTTC. Translated: CASSSNPRVRETQYF.

This clone has only one observation. V gene TRBV13 combines with J gene TRBJ2-7, with D maybe TRBD2 (6 bases). Trimming pared 0 bases from V and 2 bases from J, leaving 14 bases between. The CDR3 extends over 16 amino acids. The germline V gene has CDR1 PRHDT and CDR2 FYEKMQ (reference sequence). As DNA, the CDR3 is TGTGCCAGCAGCTTAGGGGGAGGAGCGTCAACCTACGAGCAGTACTTC. Its protein is CASSLGGGASTYEQYF.

The chain uses TRBV6-5 and TRBJ2-1; 9 bases are shared with TRBD2. J was trimmed by 4 bases and V by 6 bases; bases with no gene match: 7. Germline lookup yields CDR1 MNHEY and CDR2 SVGAGI. This CDR3 is built from 15 residues. The CDR3 protein is CASSRSGGPYNEQFF. CDR3 in DNA: TGTGCCAGCAGCCGTAGCGGGGGCCCTTACAATGAGCAGTTCTTC.

This sequence joins TRBV7-2 and TRBJ2-7; D unclear. CDR3 length: 13 amino acids. The V end lost 2 bases, the J end lost 4 bases, and 9 bases lay between the germline ends. From germline, CDR1 is SGHTA and CDR2 FQGNSA. CDR3 sequence: CASSLISGYEQYF. In DNA form, the CDR3 reads TGTGCCAGCAGCTTAATCTCAGGTTACGAGCAGTACTTC.

V gene TRBV6-6 combines with J gene TRBJ2-3; TRBD2 agrees at 7 bases. CDR3 size: 13 residues. In germline, CDR1 is MNHNY, CDR2 SVGAGI (reference sequence). V trimming: 7 bases; J trimming: 5 bases; junction bases outside the gene matches: 6. CDR3 region: CASTRAGLDTQYF. The CDR3 DNA is TGTGCCAGCACCAGAGCGGGGTTAGATACGCAGTATTTT.

V and J are TRBV2 and TRBJ2-2; no reliable D call. Trimming shortened V by 7 bases and J by 1 base, and 4 bases separated the two germline ends. CDR3 length: 12 residues. CDR1 and CDR2 from the germline V gene are SNHLY and FYNNEI. The CDR3 coding sequence is TGTGCCAGCAAGCTGAACACCGGGGAGCTGTTTTTT. Protein product: CASKLNTGELFF.

The chain has TRBV6-5 and TRBJ1-2; weak D call: TRBD1 (6 bases). V was cut by 0 bases and J by 3 bases, with 11 bases left in between. This CDR3 contains 15 residues. CDR1 is MNHEY and CDR2 is SVGAGI in the germline V gene. CDR3 protein: CASSYSGGADYGYTF. Written as DNA, the CDR3 is TGTGCCAGCAGTTACTCAGGGGGGGCAGACTATGGCTACACCTTC.

The V gene is TRBV7-3, the J gene TRBJ2-1; D unclear. CDR1 SGHTA and CDR2 FQGTGA come from the germline V gene. The V and J ends lost 8 bases and 2 bases respectively, with 16 bases between them. The CDR3 extends over 15 amino acids. Written as DNA, the CDR3 is TGTGCCAGCGGCCGAGCAGGAGTGACCTACAATGAGCAGTTCTTC. Translated: CASGRAGVTYNEQFF.

The chain couples TRBV7-2 to TRBJ2-4, with 8 positions matching TRBD1. Germline V lookup: CDR1 SGHTA, CDR2 FQGNSA. Trimming took 5 bases from V and 9 from J; bases not matched to a gene: 6. The CDR3 has 13 amino acids. The CDR3 coding sequence is TGTGCCAGCAGCCTTGGACAGGGAAGCATTCAGTACTTC. Translation: CASSLGQGSIQYF.

The chain joins TRBV30 to TRBJ1-5; D remains ambiguous. V was clipped by 0 bases and J by 5 bases, with 14 bases between them. The CDR3 has 15 residues. Germline assignment: CDR1 GTSNPN and CDR2 SVGIG (reference sequence). The CDR3 nucleotides are TGTGCCTGGAGTGTTGCCCTCCTTGGCCATCAGCCCCAGCATTTT. Translation gives CAWSVALLGHQPQHF.

This sequence joins TRBV10-3 and TRBJ1-3, with 7 nucleotides matching TRBD1. CDR3 length equals 15 residues. The ends lost 0 bases at V and 3 bases at J; junction bases unmatched: 2. Per the germline V gene, CDR1 is ENHRY and CDR2 is SYGVKD. The CDR3 DNA reads as TGTGCCATCAGTGAGTCCGGGACAGTTGGAAACACCATATATTTT. Translation: CAISESGTVGNTIYF.

The chain joins TRBV4-3 to TRBJ2-5, with TRBD1 matching 8 bases. The CDR3 extends over 14 amino acids. The trim removed 6 bases at V and 11 bases at J, leaving 14 bases unmatched. The germline V gene has CDR1 LGHNA and CDR2 YSLEER. CDR3 bases: TGCGCCAGCAGTCCGACAGGGGATGGGGGTGAGCAGTACTTC. Its translation: CASSPTGDGGEQYF.

The chain recombines TRBV6-6 with TRBJ1-5; the D gene is possibly TRBD1 (5 bases). The CDR3 runs to 12 residues. Germline loops: CDR1 MNHNY, CDR2 SVGAGI (reference sequence). Trimming stripped 8 bases from V and 7 bases from J, with 12 bases between. The CDR3 DNA reads TGTGCCAGCGGGGAGGGGCCCCAGCCCCAGCATTTT. Its translation is CASGEGPQPQHF.

The chain recombines TRBV5-8 with TRBJ1-5; 7 bases match TRBD1. CDR3 length: 18 residues. The V segment lost 0 bases and the J segment 1 base; nucleotides outside the gene matches: 10. Germline V CDR1 and CDR2: SGHTS, YDEGEE. CDR3 loop: CASSLGRGPIVSNQPQHF. The CDR3 DNA follows: TGTGCCAGCAGCTTGGGTAGGGGGCCCATCGTGAGCAATCAGCCCCAGCATTTT.

This clone was detected once. The rearrangement uses TRBV28 and TRBJ2-7; TRBD2 matches 11 bases. Germline values: CDR1 MDHEN, CDR2 SYDVKM. The CDR3 loop spans 17 amino acids. V shed 8 bases and J 1 base; nucleotides not matched to a gene: 13. The CDR3 region has the DNA TGTGCCAGCGCCCTTTATCCACTAGCGGGAGTTTCCTACGAGCAGTACTTC. It is translated as CASALYPLAGVSYEQYF. Based on the CDR3 plus reference TRBV28 and TRBJ2-7, the full variable domain is DVKVTQSSRYLVKRTGEKVFLECVQDMDHENMFWYRQDPGLGLRLIYFSYDVKMKEKGDIPEGYSVSREKKERFSLILESASTNQTSMYLCASALYPLAGVSYEQYFGPGTRLTVT.

The rearrangement links TRBV7-2 to TRBJ2-5; possibly TRBD2 for D (6 bases). There are 18 residues in the CDR3. Germline V lookup: CDR1 SGHTA, CDR2 FQGNSA. V lost 1 base and J 3 bases, leaving 21 bases between the germline ends. This CDR3 is CASSLGTRRGRIEETQYF. The CDR3 nucleotides are TGTGCCAGCAGCTTAGGGACGAGGAGGGGAAGAATAGAAGAGACCCAGTACTTC.

The gene calls are TRBV19 and TRBJ2-7; TRBD1 matches 9 bases. The germline V gene encodes CDR1 LNHDA and CDR2 SQIVND (reference sequence). V lost 4 bases to trimming and J lost 1 base; unmatched junction nucleotides: 5. CDR3 length equals 15 residues. The CDR3 loop is CASSTTGTGSYEQYF. The CDR3 DNA sequence: TGTGCCAGTAGTACGACCGGGACAGGGTCCTACGAGCAGTACTTC.

The rearrangement uses TRBV19 and TRBJ1-4, with D tentatively TRBD1 (5 bases). The germline V gene has CDR1 LNHDA and CDR2 SQIVND (reference sequence). There are 14 residues in the CDR3. The V end lost 3 bases, the J end lost 4 bases, and 9 bases lay between the germline ends. CDR3 DNA sequence: TGTGCCAGTAGTATCTACAGGTTTAATGAAAAACTGTTTTTT. Its translation is CASSIYRFNEKLFF.